Here is one T cell receptor (beta chain) with its context. The target antigen is unknown. A multiplex PCR was run with 60 Vbeta primers and 13 Jbeta primers. The data were produced by immunoSEQ multiplex PCR, yet TCRdb's version contains in-frame clones alone and is incomplete. The sample holds about 100,000 clones; 81% are singletons and the top ten take less than 4.5%. This entry comes from a study of cytomegalovirus exposure and HLA in healthy donors. The study, taken as a whole, reports: According to the study, 150 to 200 TCR beta chains were cytomegalovirus-associated.

From germline, CDR1 is MNHNS and CDR2 SASEGT. CDR3 length: 15 amino acids. V lost 1 base to trimming and J lost 9 bases, with 13 bases between them. The V and J genes are TRBV6-1 and TRBJ1-6, with D unresolved. The sequence came from a woman between 70 and 85 years old in good health and CMV-seropositive. Sequences were obtained from PBMCs. The CDR3 DNA follows: TGTGCCAGCAGTGAAGTTTTTAGTAACCCTTCACCCCTCCACTTT. Amino acid sequence: CASSEVFSNPSPLHF.